A selection of T cell receptor beta chains follows, all from one sample in a study of T-cell reconstitution after alpha-beta-depleted transplantation in children. TCRdb re-derived calls from the PCR reads in MiXCR, one entry per CDR3 protein. This table has around 200,000 distinct CDR3 sequences, approximately 11% appearing once. Here the sequenced sample was PBMCs, taken before TCRalphabeta/CD19-depleted stem cell transplant. These receptors were taken from a child in the first two years of life with acute myeloid leukemia, due to receive a stem cell transplant. Each CDR3 is given with its conserved first and last residue. D genes are given only for firm matches. Some rows mark clone size as missing; the rest say once, few, many or name a class of expanded clone.

>TRBV27|TRBJ2-7|many|-
TGTGCCAGCAGGGGCAACTCCTACGAGCAGTACTTC
CASRGNSYEQYF
>TRBV6-5|TRBJ2-1|many|-
TGTGCCAGCAGTTACTCGGCAGCGTCGCCCTACAATGAGCAGTTCTTC
CASSYSAASPYNEQFF
>TRBV30|TRBJ1-5|many|-
TGTGCCTGGAACAGGGCTAAGAATCAGCCCCAGCATTTT
CAWNRAKNQPQHF
>TRBV20-1|TRBJ1-2|many|-
TGCAGTGCCGCAGGGGACTATGGCTACACCTTC
CSAAGDYGYTF
>TRBV20-1|TRBJ1-3|many|TRBD1
TGCAGTGCTAGAGGGACAGGGGATGCGGGAAACACCATATATTTT
CSARGTGDAGNTIYF
>TRBV2|TRBJ2-5|few|TRBD1
TGTGCCAGCGTCGGACAGGGGATGTGGGAGACCCAGTACTTC
CASVGQGMWETQYF
>TRBV6-6|TRBJ1-5|few|-
TGTGCCAGCAGCGGCTTGGGGTTTAGCAATCAGCCCCAGCATTTT
CASSGLGFSNQPQHF
>TRBV12-3/TRBV12-4|TRBJ2-2|many|TRBD1
TGTGCCAGCAGTTCCGGGACAGGGGCCGGGGAGCTGTTTTTT
CASSSGTGAGELFF
>TRBV7-8|TRBJ2-7|few|-
TGTGCCAGCGCCCGTTCCAACTGGGAACCTTCCTACGAGCAGTACTTC
CASARSNWEPSYEQYF
>TRBV10-3|TRBJ2-7|many|-
TGTGCCATCAGAGAGCGGGCCGGGGGCGAGCAGTACTTC
CAIRERAGGEQYF
>TRBV7-2|TRBJ2-5|many|-
TGTGCCAGCAGCTTAGTTAGGGAGGAGACCCAGTACTTC
CASSLVREETQYF
>TRBV5-1|TRBJ2-1|many|TRBD2
TGCGCCAGCAGCCACCGACTAGCGGGGGGTGGGAATGAGCAGTTCTTC
CASSHRLAGGGNEQFF
>TRBV5-8|TRBJ1-5|many|TRBD1
TGTGCCAGCAGCGTGGACAGGGGCAATCAGCCCCAGCATTTT
CASSVDRGNQPQHF
>TRBV15|TRBJ1-1|many|-
TGTGCCACCAGCAGAGATCGACATGAAGCTTTCTTT
CATSRDRHEAFF
>TRBV28|TRBJ2-7|many|-
TGTGCCAGCATCCAGGGATCCTGGGGTTCTTTACACTTC
CASIQGSWGSLHF
>TRBV7-9|TRBJ1-1|few|-
TGTGCCAGCAGTTATACGACGGAGAACACTGAAGCTTTCTTT
CASSYTTENTEAFF
>TRBV27|TRBJ1-2|many|-
TGTGCCAGCAGTTTATCGAGGGGGGCTGGGTATGGCTACACCTTC
CASSLSRGAGYGYTF
>TRBV12-3/TRBV12-4|TRBJ1-6|many|-
TGTGCCAGCAGTTTTGGGGGGCCACCCCTCCACTTT
CASSFGGPPLHF
>TRBV5-1|TRBJ2-5|many|-
TGCGCCAGCAGCTCCGTCCCAGGCACCCAGGAGACCCAGTACTTC
CASSSVPGTQETQYF
>TRBV6-2/TRBV6-3|TRBJ1-2|-|-
TGTGCCAGCACCATGAGGGGGTCTACCAGCTATGGCTACACCTTC
CASTMRGSTSYGYTF
>TRBV7-2|TRBJ2-7|-|-
TGTGCCAGCAGCTATCGGGTCCCTTTGGGACTCGAGCAGTACTTC
CASSYRVPLGLEQYF
>TRBV29-1|TRBJ2-6|many|TRBD1
TGCAGCGTTGGGGTTGTAGGGACAGGGTTTCCTGGGGCCAACGTCCTGACTTTC
CSVGVVGTGFPGANVLTF
>TRBV5-1|TRBJ1-2|many|TRBD1
TGCGCCAGCACCCCGACAGGGAAGGACTATGGCTACACCTTC
CASTPTGKDYGYTF
>TRBV28|TRBJ2-1|many|-
TGTGCCAGCAGTATAGGTAAAGATGAGCAGTTCTTC
CASSIGKDEQFF
>TRBV5-4|TRBJ2-7|many|-
TGTGCCAGCAGCTGGGCAGGGGTCTCCTACGAGCAGTACTTC
CASSWAGVSYEQYF
>TRBV6-1|TRBJ2-1|many|TRBD2
TGTGCCAGCAGACTACGGACTAGCGGGAGGACCACCAATGAGCAGTTCTTC
CASRLRTSGRTTNEQFF
>TRBV7-2|TRBJ1-2|many|-
TGTGCCAGCAGCCTCCTGCGTGGGCTAAACTATGGCTACACCTTC
CASSLLRGLNYGYTF
>TRBV7-2|TRBJ1-3|many|-
TGTGCCAGCAGCCCGGACATCTCTGGAAACACCATATATTTT
CASSPDISGNTIYF